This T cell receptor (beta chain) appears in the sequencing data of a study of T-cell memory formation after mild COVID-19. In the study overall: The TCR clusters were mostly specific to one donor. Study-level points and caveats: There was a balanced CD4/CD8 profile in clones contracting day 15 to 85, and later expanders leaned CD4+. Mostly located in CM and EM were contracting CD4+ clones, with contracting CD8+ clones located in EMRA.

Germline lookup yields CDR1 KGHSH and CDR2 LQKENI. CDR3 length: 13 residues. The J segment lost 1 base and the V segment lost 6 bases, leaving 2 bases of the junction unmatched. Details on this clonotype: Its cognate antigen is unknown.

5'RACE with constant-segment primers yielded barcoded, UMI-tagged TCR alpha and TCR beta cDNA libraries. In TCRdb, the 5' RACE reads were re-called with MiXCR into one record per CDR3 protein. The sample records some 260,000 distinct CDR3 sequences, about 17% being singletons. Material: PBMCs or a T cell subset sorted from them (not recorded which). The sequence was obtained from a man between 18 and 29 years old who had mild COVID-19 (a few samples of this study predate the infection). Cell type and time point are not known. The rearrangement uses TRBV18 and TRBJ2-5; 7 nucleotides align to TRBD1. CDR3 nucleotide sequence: TGTGCCAGCTCGACAGGGCGCCAAGAGACCCAGTACTTC. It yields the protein CASSTGRQETQYF.